Listed here are 21 T cell receptor beta chains from one sample, sequenced in a study of blood T cell repertoires in COVID-19. TCRdb keeps only in-frame clones here, not all; method: immunoSEQ multiplex PCR. The sample shows about 200,000 clones, about 85% of them seen only once. The sample taken for sequencing was peripheral blood. The receptors were gathered from a human donor in a cohort sampled during active COVID-19.

V gene TRBV7-9 combines with J gene TRBJ2-3; 7 bases match TRBD2. The junction had 12 bases not matched to a gene; V was cut back by 4 bases and J by 5 bases. The CDR3 covers 16 residues. Germline V CDR1 and CDR2: SEHNR, FQNEAQ (reference sequence). The CDR3 DNA is TGTGCCAGCAGCTACTTTAGACAGCCGGGGGGAGATACGCAGTATTTT. Translated: CASSYFRQPGGDTQYF.

The chain employs TRBV9 and TRBJ2-3; 9 nucleotides agree with TRBD1. Looked up from germline, CDR1 is SGDLS and CDR2 is YYNGEE. Trimming took 4 bases from V and 3 from J; bases not matched to a gene: 9. The length of the CDR3 is 16 residues. Here the CDR3 reads CASSQNTGGGTDTQYF. The CDR3 DNA sequence: TGTGCCAGCAGCCAAAACACAGGGGGCGGGACAGATACGCAGTATTTT.

The V and J genes are TRBV10-3 and TRBJ1-1, with unresolved D. CDR3 length equals 14 residues. Trimming shortened V by 0 bases and J by 8 bases, and 13 bases separated the two germline ends. The germline gives CDR1 ENHRY, CDR2 SYGVKD. CDR3 bases: TGTGCCATCAGTGAGTCGACGGGGAGGAGGGAAGCTTTCTTT. Translating it yields CAISESTGRREAFF.

J is TRBJ2-4 and V is TRBV19, with TRBD1 as a possible D gene (6 bases). The ends were cut back, 2 bases at V and 0 bases at J, with 11 bases in the middle. The CDR3 is 16 residues long. Per the germline V gene, CDR1 is LNHDA and CDR2 is SQIVND (reference sequence). The CDR3 coding sequence is TGTGCCAGTAGTATACGACCCAGGGGAGCCAAAAACATTCAGTACTTC. It codes for CASSIRPRGAKNIQYF.

The CDR3 region has the DNA TGTGCCAGCAGTTTATGGACCCGGGGGTCTAGCGGGAGTCGTGAGCAGTTCTTC. It encodes CASSLWTRGSSGSREQFF. The chain recombines TRBV27 with TRBJ2-1; 10 positions match TRBD2. The CDR3 runs to 18 residues. Unmatched junction bases numbered 15, after V lost 1 base and J lost 9 bases. CDR1 is MNHEY and CDR2 is SMNVEV in the germline V gene (reference sequence).

J is TRBJ1-5 and V is TRBV19; 8 nucleotides agree with TRBD1. Germline V CDR1 and CDR2: LNHDA, SQIVND (reference sequence). V dropped 4 bases and J dropped 1; count of bases not matched to a gene: 15. The CDR3 is 19 residues long. The CDR3 sequence: CASSTPGGQGRWSNQPQHF. CDR3 nucleotide sequence: TGTGCCAGTAGTACCCCGGGAGGACAGGGAAGGTGGAGCAATCAGCCCCAGCATTTT.

This chain joins TRBV7-9 and TRBJ2-1, with D hard to call. This CDR3 is built from 13 residues. CDR1 is SEHNR, CDR2 FQNEAQ, per germline (reference sequence). V was pared by 1 base and J by 8 bases, with 9 bases between. Here the CDR3 reads CASSLGLLDEQFF. CDR3 DNA sequence: TGTGCCAGCAGCTTAGGGCTTCTCGATGAGCAGTTCTTC.

The chain employs TRBV19 and TRBJ1-1; 8 nucleotides align to TRBD1. There are 15 residues in the CDR3. Germline CDR1 reads LNHDA; CDR2 reads SQIVND (reference sequence). The J segment lost 4 bases and the V segment lost 3 bases, leaving 7 bases of the junction unmatched. The chain's CDR3 is CASSIDGQGGTEAFF. CDR3 coding DNA: TGTGCCAGTAGTATCGACGGACAGGGTGGCACTGAAGCTTTCTTT. Using reference TRBV19 and TRBJ1-1 for the parts outside the CDR3, the full variable domain is DGGITQSPKYLFRKEGQNVTLSCEQNLNHDAMYWYRQDPGQGLRLIYYSQIVNDFQKGDIAEGYSVSREKKESFPLTVTSAQKNPTAFYLCASSIDGQGGTEAFFGQGTRLTVV.

V and J are TRBV5-1 and TRBJ1-2; D is ambiguous. The CDR3 runs to 14 residues. The V gene lost 0 bases and the J gene lost 4 bases, with 10 bases spanning the gap. Germline assignment: CDR1 SGHRS and CDR2 YFSETQ. Written as DNA, the CDR3 is TGCGCCAGCAGCTTGGGAACGGAGTTCTATGGCTACACCTTC. This gives the protein CASSLGTEFYGYTF.

This CDR3 reads CASSQIQGGGELFF. The CDR3, as DNA: TGTGCCAGCAGCCAGATTCAGGGAGGAGGGGAGCTGTTTTTT. The genes are TRBV3-1 (or the pseudogene TRBV3-2) and TRBJ2-2; D is perhaps TRBD2 (6 bases). The CDR3 has 14 amino acids. Trimming took 3 bases from V and 8 from J, leaving 13 bases between them. The germline gives CDR1 LGHDT, CDR2 YNNKEL (reference sequence).

V is TRBV12-3 or TRBV12-4 and J is TRBJ1-2; D is ambiguous. This CDR3 spans 11 amino acids. V dropped 5 bases and J dropped 6 bases, with 7 bases sitting between them. CDR3 DNA: TGTGCCAGCAGTCCCCTTAATGGCTACACCTTC. Amino acids: CASSPLNGYTF.

The chain couples TRBV5-4 to TRBJ2-2; TRBD2 agrees at 9 bases. The germline CDR1 and CDR2 sequences are SGHNT and YYREEE (reference sequence). This CDR3 is 15 amino acids long. Trimming took 5 bases from V and 5 from J; bases not matched to a gene: 7. In nucleotides, the CDR3 is TGTGCCAGCAGGCGGGGACTAGCAGATACCGGGGAGCTGTTTTTT. It codes for CASRRGLADTGELFF.

V is TRBV3-1 (or the pseudogene TRBV3-2) and J is TRBJ1-6; D is uncertain. CDR1 and CDR2 from the germline V gene are LGHDT and YNNKEL (reference sequence). The CDR3 runs to 13 residues. Trimming removed 1 base from V and 7 bases from J, with 5 bases in between. The CDR3 is CASSQGANSPLHF. The DNA of the CDR3 is TGTGCCAGCAGCCAAGGTGCGAATTCACCCCTCCACTTT.

This rearrangement joins TRBV9 to TRBJ2-1; TRBD2 is a possible D gene (5 bases). This CDR3 has 17 amino acids. V was pared by 4 bases and J by 8 bases, with 25 bases between. Germline loops: CDR1 SGDLS, CDR2 YYNGEE. In DNA form, the CDR3 reads TGTGCCAGCAGCCCGGGGTTCGCCGGAGAGAATACTCATGAGCAGTTCTTC. This translates into CASSPGFAGENTHEQFF. Full variable domain (missing parts from reference TRBV9 and TRBJ2-1): DSGVTQTPKHLITATGQRVTLRCSPRSGDLSVYWYQQSLDQGLQFLIQYYNGEERAKGNILERFSAQQFPDLHSELNLSSLELGDSALYFCASSPGFAGENTHEQFFGPGTRLTVL.

The chain combines TRBV7-9 with TRBJ2-1; 10 nucleotides align to TRBD2. Germline V CDR1 and CDR2: SEHNR, FQNEAQ (reference sequence). V trimming: 2 bases; J trimming: 9 bases; junction bases outside the gene matches: 10. The CDR3 loop spans 16 amino acids. In DNA, the CDR3 is TGTGCCAGCAGCTTAAATTGGGGGACTAGCGTGGTTGAGCAGTTCTTC. Translating it yields CASSLNWGTSVVEQFF.

This clone has a handful of counts. The chain couples TRBV19 to TRBJ2-7; 11 bases are a match to TRBD1. The CDR3 has 16 residues. Losses at the gene ends were 5 bases for V and 2 bases for J; bases not matched to a gene: 8. Per the germline V gene, CDR1 is LNHDA and CDR2 is SQIVND (reference sequence). CDR3 protein: CASSDPGQGVTYEQYF. The CDR3, as DNA: TGTGCCAGTAGTGATCCGGGACAGGGGGTGACCTACGAGCAGTACTTC.

This chain joins TRBV7-2 and TRBJ1-3; tentative D call: TRBD1 (5 bases). The V end lost 4 bases, the J end lost 0 bases, and 7 bases lay between the germline ends. The CDR3 has 14 amino acids. CDR1 SGHTA and CDR2 FQGNSA come from the germline V gene. The DNA for the CDR3 is TGTGCCAGCAGCTCGACAGTCTCTGGAAACACCATATATTTT. Translation: CASSSTVSGNTIYF.

CDR3 region: CASSQGRTSGGAQETQYF. The CDR3 DNA reads as TGTGCCAGCAGCCAAGGCAGGACTAGCGGGGGGGCACAAGAGACCCAGTACTTC. J is TRBJ2-5 and V is TRBV3-1 (or the pseudogene TRBV3-2); 15 bases match TRBD2. Germline trimming cut 1 base from V and 2 bases from J; bases unmatched to any gene: 5. The CDR3 is made up of 18 amino acids. Germline CDR1 reads LGHDT; CDR2 reads YNNKEL (reference sequence).

The chain has TRBV5-1 and TRBJ2-1; 12 bases agree with TRBD2. This CDR3 spans 15 amino acids. Trimming at V came to 5 bases and at J to 6 bases, leaving 6 bases not matched to a gene. The germline CDR1 and CDR2 sequences are SGHRS and YFSETQ. The CDR3 here is CASSQGLAGSNEQFF. For the CDR3, the DNA is TGCGCCAGCAGTCAAGGACTAGCGGGATCCAATGAGCAGTTCTTC.

The chain couples TRBV14 to TRBJ2-5; TRBD1 matches 7 bases. CDR3 length: 14 amino acids. The germline gives CDR1 SGHDN, CDR2 FVKESK. After removal of 1 base from V and 5 bases from J, the junction contained 4 bases not matched to a gene. CDR3 protein: CASSQVQGWETQYF. The CDR3 coding sequence is TGTGCCAGCAGCCAAGTACAGGGGTGGGAGACCCAGTACTTC.

This clone was observed once. CDR3 sequence (DNA): TGTGCCAGCAGTTTATGGGCAGGGGGTCTGTTTTTT. Protein: CASSLWAGGLFF. The genes are TRBV12-3 or TRBV12-4 and TRBJ1-4; 7 bases line up with TRBD1. There are 12 residues in the CDR3. Losses at the gene ends were 2 bases for V and 14 bases for J; bases not matched to a gene: 5.